This T cell receptor beta chain stems from a study of CD8+ T cells in alopecia areata. Extracted from the samples, RNA was reverse transcribed into cDNA to serve as the sequencing template. Sequencing was performed with immunoSEQ multiplex PCR; in TCRdb, only in-frame clones are kept and a portion is missing. This sample yields hundreds of thousands of clones, of which approximately 52% are seen a single time; around 0.46% belongs to the top ten. CDR3 size: 14 residues. The germline V and J ends were trimmed by 7 bases and 8 bases, with 18 bases remaining between them. Germline lookup yields CDR1 SQVTM and CDR2 ANQGSEA.

Sequencing used CD4+ T cells sorted from blood, obtained at week 0. This TCR came from a human donor with alopecia areata. V and J are TRBV29-1 and TRBJ1-6, with D perhaps TRBD1 (5 bases). The CDR3 here is CSARTGVTDSPLHF. The CDR3 bases are TGCAGCGCCCGTACAGGAGTGACAGATTCACCCCTCCACTTT.